This T cell receptor beta chain was identified during a study of metastatic and nonmetastatic thyroid tumors. Study details: From malignant and benign thyroid patients, repertoires in blood and in tumor or nodule tissue were compared.

In the original analysis: In papillary thyroid cancer, a distant-metastasis classifier was built using CDR3 differences across clinicopathological groups. TCRdb reprocessed the PCR reads using MiXCR. None of the V and J calls come from the authors' own analysis; TCRdb made them. The sample contains 20,000 to 30,000 clones, around 15% of which appear only once. General study findings and limits: In blood and tumor, TCR beta diversity was reportedly significantly higher in malignant thyroid tumors than in benign nodules.

The V and J ends lost 1 base and 7 bases, in that order; junction bases with no gene match: 4. Germline V lookup: CDR1 LGHNA, CDR2 YNFKEQ. This CDR3 region has 14 residues. Thyroid surgery was performed in patients who had received no treatment beforehand. This clone appeared many times. Its specificity is unknown. The V gene is TRBV4-2, the J gene TRBJ2-4; 7 positions agree with TRBD1. The sequenced sample was blood. This clonotype was sampled from a female donor with papillary thyroid cancer or a benign thyroid nodule (not recorded which). Some clones in this sample may be carry-over from other donors' samples. The CDR3 is CASSQGDRDNIQYF. CDR3 in DNA: TGTGCCAGCAGCCAAGGTGACAGGGACAACATTCAGTACTTC.